What follows are 13 T cell receptor beta chains derived from one specimen sequenced in a study of T cell responses to AZD1222 COVID-19 vaccine. Assay: immunoSEQ multiplex PCR; the TCRdb copy retains only in-frame clones and omits some. The table includes about 140,000 clones, under 95% detected once. Sequencing used peripheral blood, obtained on day 0 of AZD1222 vaccination. These receptors all come from an adult in good health.

The chain recombines TRBV6-4 with TRBJ1-1; 8 bases line up with TRBD1. The CDR3 totals 14 residues. Germline values: CDR1 MRHNA, CDR2 SNTAGT. With V trimmed by 6 bases and J by 4 bases, 7 bases remained unmatched. CDR3 coding DNA: TGTGCCAGCAGGATAGACAGGGGTGCCACTGAAGCTTTCTTT. Protein: CASRIDRGATEAFF.

The rearrangement joins TRBV10-3 to TRBJ1-2; 7 bases are shared with TRBD1. The V gene's germline CDR1 is ENHRY and CDR2 SYGVKD. The junction had 13 bases not matched to a gene; V was cut back by 7 bases and J by 8 bases. The CDR3 has 14 amino acids. Written as DNA, the CDR3 is TGTGCCATCAAAATGGTCCAAGGGGGCTTCGGCTACACCTTC. It specifies CAIKMVQGGFGYTF.

This sequence joins TRBV27 and TRBJ2-2, with 10 bases fitting TRBD1. This CDR3 region has 14 residues. The V and J ends lost 10 bases and 5 bases, in that order; junction bases with no gene match: 7. Germline V lookup: CDR1 MNHEY, CDR2 SMNVEV (reference sequence). The CDR3 sequence: CAIRTGGFTGELFF. The CDR3 DNA is TGTGCCATCCGGACAGGGGGGTTTACCGGGGAGCTGTTTTTT.

The J gene is TRBJ1-1, the V gene TRBV28, with no clear D. The CDR3 is made up of 11 amino acids. Per germline, CDR1 MDHEN and CDR2 SYDVKM. V lost 7 bases and J 13 bases, leaving 16 bases between the germline ends. The DNA of the CDR3 is TGTGCCAGCACCCAGACCGGCGGGCATTTCTTT. Its protein is CASTQTGGHFF.

The chain employs TRBV15 and TRBJ2-5; no reliable D call. V lost 0 bases to trimming and J lost 2 bases, with 25 bases between them. The CDR3 spans 20 residues. Germline assignment: CDR1 LNHNV and CDR2 YYDKDF (reference sequence). The CDR3 sequence is CATSRDIREAWQKEQETQYF. The DNA of the CDR3 is TGTGCCACCAGCAGAGATATCCGCGAAGCCTGGCAGAAGGAGCAAGAGACCCAGTACTTC. Together with reference TRBV15 and TRBJ2-5, the CDR3 gives the full variable domain: DAMVIQNPRYQVTQFGKPVTLSCSQTLNHNVMYWYQQKSSQAPKLLFHYYDKDFNNEADTPDNFQSRRPNTSFCFLDIRSPGLGDTAMYLCATSRDIREAWQKEQETQYFGPGTRLLVL.

This clone was found a few times. The chain is built from TRBV7-9 and TRBJ2-3, with 7 bases matching TRBD2. The CDR3 totals 18 residues. Unmatched junction bases numbered 15, after V lost 6 bases and J lost 0 bases. Germline V CDR1 and CDR2: SEHNR, FQNEAQ (reference sequence). The CDR3 region has the DNA TGTGCCAGCAGGGGAGCGGGACCCGCTGTTACTAGCACAGATACGCAGTATTTT. This encodes CASRGAGPAVTSTDTQYF.

This chain connects TRBV4-2 to TRBJ2-3, with D perhaps assigned TRBD1 or TRBD2 (6 bases each). This CDR3 comprises 14 residues. CDR1 and CDR2 (germline): LGHNA, YNFKEQ. The V gene lost 1 base and the J gene lost 2 bases, with 7 bases spanning the gap. The CDR3 sequence: CASSQGGATDTQYF. CDR3 bases: TGTGCCAGCAGCCAAGGGGGGGCCACAGATACGCAGTATTTT.

V usage is TRBV19 and J usage is TRBJ1-2; no clear D gene. CDR3 length: 13 amino acids. In germline, CDR1 is LNHDA, CDR2 SQIVND (reference sequence). The germline V and J ends were trimmed by 3 bases and 4 bases, with 9 bases remaining between them. The CDR3 coding sequence is TGTGCCAGTAGTATTTGGGAGTCCTATGGCTACACCTTC. This encodes CASSIWESYGYTF.

This clone was recorded a few times. The V and J genes are TRBV29-1 and TRBJ2-5, with D uncertain. V was cut by 7 bases and J by 1 base, with 13 bases left in between. The CDR3 is 13 amino acids. Germline V gene data show CDR1 as SQVTM and CDR2 as ANQGSEA. The chain's CDR3 is CSALGPLQETQYF. CDR3 DNA: TGCAGCGCCTTAGGACCGCTCCAAGAGACCCAGTACTTC.

This clone was seen a single time. The chain links TRBV5-1 to TRBJ1-1; tentative D call: TRBD1 (5 bases). Trimming stripped 4 bases from V and 1 base from J, with 11 bases between. CDR1 SGHRS and CDR2 YFSETQ come from the germline V gene. The CDR3 has 14 residues. The CDR3 is CASSPLGANTEAFF. The CDR3 nucleotides are TGCGCCAGCAGCCCCCTCGGGGCGAACACTGAAGCTTTCTTT.

The genes are TRBV20-1 and TRBJ1-6; perhaps TRBD1 as D (5 bases). V was clipped by 4 bases and J by 15 bases, with 10 bases between them. Germline-derived CDR1 and CDR2 are DFQATT and SNEGSKA (reference sequence). This CDR3 spans 10 amino acids. CDR3 loop: CSATGVFLHF. DNA for the CDR3: TGCAGTGCTACGGGGGTGTTCCTCCACTTT.

This sequence joins TRBV5-1 and TRBJ2-1; 11 positions agree with TRBD2. Germline CDR1 and CDR2: SGHRS and YFSETQ. This CDR3 spans 16 amino acids. V was pared by 2 bases and J by 7 bases, with 8 bases of the junction left unmatched. CDR3 nucleotides: TGCGCCAGCAGCTTTAGCGGGAGGGCCGGAAAGAATGAGCAGTTCTTC. Translation gives CASSFSGRAGKNEQFF.

This chain links TRBV11-3 with TRBJ2-3; D gene unclear. The CDR3 is made up of 14 amino acids. CDR1 SGHNT and CDR2 YENEEA come from the germline V gene. The V end lost 2 bases, the J end lost 6 bases, and 12 bases lay between the germline ends. The CDR3 protein is CASSLNSLSDTQYF. The CDR3 coding sequence is TGTGCCAGCAGCTTAAACAGTCTCAGCGATACGCAGTATTTT.